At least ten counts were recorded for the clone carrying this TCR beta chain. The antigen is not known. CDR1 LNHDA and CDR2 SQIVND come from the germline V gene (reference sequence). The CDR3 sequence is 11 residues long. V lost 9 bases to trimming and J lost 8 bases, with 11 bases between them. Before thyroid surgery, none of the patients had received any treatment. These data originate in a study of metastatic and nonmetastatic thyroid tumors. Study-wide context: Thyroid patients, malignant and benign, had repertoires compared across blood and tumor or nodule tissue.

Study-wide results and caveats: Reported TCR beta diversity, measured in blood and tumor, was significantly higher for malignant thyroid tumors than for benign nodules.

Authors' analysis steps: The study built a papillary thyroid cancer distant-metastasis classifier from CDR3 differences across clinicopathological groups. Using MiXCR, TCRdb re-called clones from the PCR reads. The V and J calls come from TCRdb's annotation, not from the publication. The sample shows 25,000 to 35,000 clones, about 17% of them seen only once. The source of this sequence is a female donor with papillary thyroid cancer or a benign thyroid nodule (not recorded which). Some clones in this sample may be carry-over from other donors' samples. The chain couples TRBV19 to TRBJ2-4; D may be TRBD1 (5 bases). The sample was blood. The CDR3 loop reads CASRVSDIQYF. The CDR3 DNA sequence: TGTGCCAGCAGGGTATCAGACATTCAGTACTTC.